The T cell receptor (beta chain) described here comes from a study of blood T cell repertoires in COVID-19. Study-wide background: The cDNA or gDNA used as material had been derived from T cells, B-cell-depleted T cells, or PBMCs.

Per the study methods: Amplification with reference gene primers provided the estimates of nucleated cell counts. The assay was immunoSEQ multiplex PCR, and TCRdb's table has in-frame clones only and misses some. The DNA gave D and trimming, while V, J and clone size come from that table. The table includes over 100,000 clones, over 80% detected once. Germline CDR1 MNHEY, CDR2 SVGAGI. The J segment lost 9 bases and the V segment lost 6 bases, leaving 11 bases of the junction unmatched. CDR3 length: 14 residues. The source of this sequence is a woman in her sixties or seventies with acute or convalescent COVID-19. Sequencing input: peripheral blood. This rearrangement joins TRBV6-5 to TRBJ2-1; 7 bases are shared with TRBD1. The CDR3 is CASSPTGRTSEQFF. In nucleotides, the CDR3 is TGTGCCAGCAGCCCGACAGGGCGCACAAGTGAGCAGTTCTTC.